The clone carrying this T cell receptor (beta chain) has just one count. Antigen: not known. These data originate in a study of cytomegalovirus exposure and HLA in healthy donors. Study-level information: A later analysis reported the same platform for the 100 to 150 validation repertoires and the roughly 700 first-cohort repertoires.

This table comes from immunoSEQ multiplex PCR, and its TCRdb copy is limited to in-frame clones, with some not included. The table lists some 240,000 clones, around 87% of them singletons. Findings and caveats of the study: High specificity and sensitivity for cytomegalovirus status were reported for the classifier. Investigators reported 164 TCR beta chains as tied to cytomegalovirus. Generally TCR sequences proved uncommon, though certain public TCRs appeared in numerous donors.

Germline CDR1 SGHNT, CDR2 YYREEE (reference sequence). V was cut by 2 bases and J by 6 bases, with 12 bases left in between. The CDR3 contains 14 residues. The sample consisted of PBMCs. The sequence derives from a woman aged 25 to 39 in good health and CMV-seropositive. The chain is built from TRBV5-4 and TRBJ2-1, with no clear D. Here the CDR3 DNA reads TGTGCCAGCAGCTTCGACCAGGCAGTCAATGAGCAGTTCTTC. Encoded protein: CASSFDQAVNEQFF. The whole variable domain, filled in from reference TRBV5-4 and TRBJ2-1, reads ETGVTQSPTHLIKTRGQQVTLRCSSQSGHNTVSWYQQALGQGPQFIFQYYREEENGRGNFPPRFSGLQFPNYSSELNVNALELDDSALYLCASSFDQAVNEQFFGPGTRLTVL.